This T cell receptor (beta chain) was captured in a study of blood T cell repertoires in COVID-19. The CDR3 has 16 residues. J was trimmed by 4 bases and V by 9 bases; bases with no gene match: 13. Per germline, CDR1 LNHDA and CDR2 SQIVND (reference sequence). Clones were read by immunoSEQ multiplex PCR, and TCRdb kept only the in-frame ones, dropping some. The sample shows about 64,000 clones, 72% of them seen only once. This study enrolled people aged about 18 to 100 from about 26 US geographic areas. This TCR was recovered from a woman aged 55 to 70 who had been exposed to COVID-19. The chain uses TRBV19 and TRBJ2-1, with 9 nucleotides matching TRBD2. What was sequenced was PBMCs or T cells enriched from blood (not recorded which). CDR3 amino acids: CASRLSAGGPYNEQFF. In DNA, the CDR3 is TGTGCCAGCCGCTTATCGGCGGGGGGGCCGTACAATGAGCAGTTCTTC. Full variable domain (missing parts from reference TRBV19 and TRBJ2-1): DGGITQSPKYLFRKEGQNVTLSCEQNLNHDAMYWYRQDPGQGLRLIYYSQIVNDFQKGDIAEGYSVSREKKESFPLTVTSAQKNPTAFYLCASRLSAGGPYNEQFFGPGTRLTVL.